Sequencing of this T cell receptor beta chain was carried out in a study of technical replicates of blood from several donors. Assay used: immunoSEQ multiplex PCR; TCRdb lists only in-frame clones, some missing. Of about 72,000 clones in the sample, roughly 96% are singletons; the top ten hold 0.24%. From germline, CDR1 is SGDLS and CDR2 YYNGEE. The CDR3 numbers 19 amino acids, ends counted. In regard to this clone: The DNA is left out, because the CDR3 cannot be placed on it with certainty; the CDR3 is given as TCRdb lists it.

This TCR was recovered from a human donor in good health. The rearrangement links TRBV9 to TRBJ2-7; the table gives TRBD2 as D, unverified against the DNA. The sample was T cells isolated from PBMCs. This CDR3 reads CASSRAGGPSFAPAYEQYF.